A single sample is the source of the 18 T cell receptor beta chains below, sequenced in a study of cytomegalovirus exposure and HLA in healthy donors. The PCR employed 60 Vbeta primers together with 13 Jbeta primers. Only in-frame clones appear in the TCRdb table, and some are missing; sequencing was by immunoSEQ multiplex PCR. The sample lists roughly 150,000 clones, about 64% occurring once. Sequencing was carried out using PBMCs. These TCRs come from a man in his sixties in good health and CMV-seronegative.

The chain combines TRBV28 with TRBJ2-3, with 7 positions matching TRBD2. V lost 7 bases, J lost 6 bases, and 10 bases stayed unmatched. This CDR3 comprises 14 residues. The germline V gene encodes CDR1 MDHEN and CDR2 SYDVKM. The DNA for the CDR3 is TGTGCCAGCATTAGGACTAGGGGTGTCGATACGCAGTATTTT. It codes for CASIRTRGVDTQYF. The entire variable domain, with the rest obtained from reference TRBV28 and TRBJ2-3, is as follows: DVKVTQSSRYLVKRTGEKVFLECVQDMDHENMFWYRQDPGLGLRLIYFSYDVKMKEKGDIPEGYSVSREKKERFSLILESASTNQTSMYLCASIRTRGVDTQYFGPGTRLTVL.

The chain links TRBV9 to TRBJ2-5; D remains unclear. Germline CDR1 SGDLS, CDR2 YYNGEE. The CDR3 is 15 amino acids. Trimming left V 0 bases short and J 2 bases short, with 11 bases between. The CDR3 DNA sequence: TGTGCCAGCAGCGTAGAAGGTAGCTTTCAAGAGACCCAGTACTTC. Its protein product is CASSVEGSFQETQYF.

The chain carries TRBV9 and TRBJ2-1, with 12 bases aligning to TRBD2. Germline loops: CDR1 SGDLS, CDR2 YYNGEE. V trimming: 3 bases; J trimming: 9 bases; junction bases outside the gene matches: 4. The CDR3 spans 14 residues. The CDR3 bases are TGTGCCAGCAGCGCTAGCGGGAGGGTGGTTGAGCAGTTCTTC. Amino acids: CASSASGRVVEQFF.

The rearrangement joins TRBV9 to TRBJ2-1; D is perhaps TRBD2 (5 bases). CDR3 size: 14 residues. V dropped 0 bases and J dropped 10 bases, with 14 bases sitting between them. The germline CDR1 and CDR2 sequences are SGDLS and YYNGEE. CDR3 sequence reads: CASSVGLAPGEQFF. CDR3 sequence (DNA): TGTGCCAGCAGCGTAGGCCTAGCCCCGGGGGAGCAGTTCTTC.

The chain uses TRBV9 and TRBJ2-5; D remains ambiguous. The V and J ends lost 2 bases and 5 bases respectively, with 10 bases between them. The CDR3 has 13 residues. The germline V gene has CDR1 SGDLS and CDR2 YYNGEE. The chain's CDR3 is CASSVNTRETQYF. In DNA form, the CDR3 reads TGTGCCAGCAGCGTCAACACGAGGGAGACCCAGTACTTC.

This clone turned up a few times. V gene TRBV6-6 combines with J gene TRBJ1-5; 8 bases fit TRBD1. The trim removed 4 bases at V and 3 bases at J, leaving 5 bases unmatched. The germline V gene has CDR1 MNHNY and CDR2 SVGAGI (reference sequence). CDR3 length equals 15 residues. The CDR3 DNA is TGTGCCAGCAGTTTGGGACAGGTTAACAATCAGCCCCAGCATTTT. Protein sequence: CASSLGQVNNQPQHF.

This chain uses TRBV5-4 with TRBJ1-5, with 7 bases that match TRBD1. The CDR3 has 13 residues. V was clipped by 4 bases and J by 5 bases; unmatched bases: 3. Germline CDR1 reads SGHNT; CDR2 reads YYREEE (reference sequence). The CDR3: CASSDQGDQPQHF. CDR3 DNA sequence: TGTGCCAGCAGCGATCAGGGGGATCAGCCCCAGCATTTT.

The chain recombines TRBV11-2 with TRBJ2-1; maybe TRBD2 (6 bases). In germline, CDR1 is SGHAT, CDR2 FQNNGV. This CDR3 comprises 14 residues. Trimming shortened V by 7 bases and J by 4 bases, and 14 bases separated the two germline ends. CDR3 nucleotide sequence: TGTGCCAGCACTGAGGACTATTTATACAATGAGCAGTTCTTC. It yields the protein CASTEDYLYNEQFF.

V gene TRBV29-1 combines with J gene TRBJ2-7; weak D call: TRBD1 (5 bases). V was trimmed by 3 bases and J by 2 bases, leaving 14 bases between them. The CDR3 covers 14 residues. Germline assignment: CDR1 SQVTM and CDR2 ANQGSEA. CDR3 sequence: CSVDSPGRPYEQYF. DNA for the CDR3: TGCAGCGTTGACTCCCCAGGGCGTCCCTACGAGCAGTACTTC.

This chain links TRBV27 with TRBJ2-7; 9 bases are a match to TRBD1. V shed 5 bases, J shed 3 bases, and the junction held 5 bases outside the gene matches. The germline CDR1 and CDR2 sequences are MNHEY and SMNVEV (reference sequence). The CDR3 extends over 14 amino acids. CDR3 loop: CASSLWDRVYEQYF. Written as DNA, the CDR3 is TGTGCCAGCAGTCTGTGGGACAGGGTCTACGAGCAGTACTTC.

This clone was seen more than once but under ten times. The rearrangement links TRBV28 to TRBJ2-1, with TRBD2 matching over 12 bases. J gave up 9 bases and V 5 bases, and 11 bases lay outside the gene matches. The CDR3 consists of 16 residues. CDR1 and CDR2 (germline): MDHEN, SYDVKM. CDR3 in amino acids: CASSPLAGGPLGEQFF. The CDR3 region has the DNA TGTGCCAGCAGTCCGCTAGCGGGAGGGCCTTTAGGTGAGCAGTTCTTC.

The J gene is TRBJ2-2, the V gene TRBV28, with 10 positions matching TRBD1. Looked up from germline, CDR1 is MDHEN and CDR2 is SYDVKM. The CDR3 is 16 amino acids. With V trimmed by 5 bases and J by 5 bases, 8 bases remained unmatched. The CDR3 DNA sequence: TGTGCCAGCAGTCGACAGGGGGCTGGAGTAACCGGGGAGCTGTTTTTT. Translating it yields CASSRQGAGVTGELFF.

The CDR3: CASSLDRGGTEAFF. In DNA form, the CDR3 reads TGTGCCAGCAGCTTGGACAGGGGTGGCACTGAAGCTTTCTTT. The chain links TRBV6-5 to TRBJ1-1; 9 positions match TRBD1. J lost 4 bases, V lost 6 bases, and 6 bases had no gene match. The CDR3 totals 14 residues. Per the germline V gene, CDR1 is MNHEY and CDR2 is SVGAGI.

This clone occurred a few times. The chain employs TRBV28 and TRBJ2-7, with D possibly matching TRBD1 (5 bases). The CDR3 consists of 13 residues. Germline CDR1 MDHEN, CDR2 SYDVKM. The V and J ends lost 2 bases and 2 bases respectively, with 7 bases between them. This CDR3 is CASSLKGPYEQYF. In DNA form, the CDR3 reads TGTGCCAGCAGTTTAAAGGGGCCCTACGAGCAGTACTTC.

The V gene is TRBV10-2, the J gene TRBJ2-3, with 11 bases that match TRBD2. V lost 3 bases to trimming and J lost 6 bases; unmatched junction nucleotides: 5. CDR3 length equals 15 residues. Germline values: CDR1 WSHSY, CDR2 SAAADI. Here the CDR3 DNA reads TGCGCCAGCAGTGAATCTAGCGGGGGGACCGATACGCAGTATTTT. Protein product: CASSESSGGTDTQYF.

V gene TRBV2 combines with J gene TRBJ1-2; possibly TRBD1 for D (6 bases). This CDR3 spans 13 amino acids. Germline CDR1 reads SNHLY; CDR2 reads FYNNEI. The germline V and J ends were trimmed by 2 bases and 6 bases, with 10 bases remaining between them. CDR3: CASSEFRQDGYTF. The CDR3 nucleotides are TGTGCCAGCAGTGAATTTCGACAGGATGGCTACACCTTC.

The rearrangement joins TRBV19 to TRBJ1-1; D gene uncertain. V gave up 4 bases and J gave up 1 base, with 16 bases separating them. This CDR3 spans 16 amino acids. CDR1 LNHDA and CDR2 SQIVND come from the germline V gene (reference sequence). CDR3 sequence: CASSTWPPGPNTEAFF. The CDR3 nucleotides are TGTGCCAGTAGTACTTGGCCGCCTGGCCCGAACACTGAAGCTTTCTTT.

In this sample, this clone turned up a few times. The chain employs TRBV11-2 and TRBJ1-3; D ambiguous. This CDR3 is 15 amino acids long. Trimming cost V 4 bases and J 0 bases, with 10 bases left between them. Germline CDR1 reads SGHAT; CDR2 reads FQNNGV. The CDR3 is CASSSQALSGNTIYF. CDR3 sequence (DNA): TGTGCCAGCAGCTCGCAGGCCCTCTCTGGAAACACCATATATTTT.